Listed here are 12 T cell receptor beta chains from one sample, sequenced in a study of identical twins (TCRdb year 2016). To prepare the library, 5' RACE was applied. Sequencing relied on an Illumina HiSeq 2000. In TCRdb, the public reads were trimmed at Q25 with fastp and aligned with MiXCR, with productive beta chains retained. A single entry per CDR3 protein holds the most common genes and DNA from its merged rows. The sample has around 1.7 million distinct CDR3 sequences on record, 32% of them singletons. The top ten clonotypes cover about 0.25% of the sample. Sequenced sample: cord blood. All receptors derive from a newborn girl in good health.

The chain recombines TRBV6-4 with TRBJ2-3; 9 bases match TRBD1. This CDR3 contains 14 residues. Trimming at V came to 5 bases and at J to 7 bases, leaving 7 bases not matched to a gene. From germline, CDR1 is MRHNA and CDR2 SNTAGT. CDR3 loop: CASSPGQGWNTQYF. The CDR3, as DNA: TGTGCCAGCAGTCCTGGACAGGGGTGGAATACGCAGTATTTT.

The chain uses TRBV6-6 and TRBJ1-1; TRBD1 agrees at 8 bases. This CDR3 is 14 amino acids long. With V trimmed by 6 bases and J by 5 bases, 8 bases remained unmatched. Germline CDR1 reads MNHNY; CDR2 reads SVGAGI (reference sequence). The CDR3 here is CASRQIRGRTEAFF. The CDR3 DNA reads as TGTGCCAGCAGGCAGATCAGGGGGCGGACTGAAGCTTTCTTT.

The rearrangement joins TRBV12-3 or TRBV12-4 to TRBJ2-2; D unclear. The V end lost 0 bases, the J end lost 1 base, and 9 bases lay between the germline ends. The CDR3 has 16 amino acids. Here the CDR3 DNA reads TGTGCCAGCAGTTTAGCGCCGCCTCAGAACACCGGGGAGCTGTTTTTT. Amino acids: CASSLAPPQNTGELFF.

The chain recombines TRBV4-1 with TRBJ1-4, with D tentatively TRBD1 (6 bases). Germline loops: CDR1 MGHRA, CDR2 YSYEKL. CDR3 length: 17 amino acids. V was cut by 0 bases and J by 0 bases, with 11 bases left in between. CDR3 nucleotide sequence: TGCGCCAGCAGCCAAGATTGGGGACAAGCAACTAATGAAAAACTGTTTTTT. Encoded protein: CASSQDWGQATNEKLFF.

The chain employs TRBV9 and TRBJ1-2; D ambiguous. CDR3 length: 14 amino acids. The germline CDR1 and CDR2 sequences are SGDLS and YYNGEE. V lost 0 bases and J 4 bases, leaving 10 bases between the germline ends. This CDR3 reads CASSVAGVGYGYTF. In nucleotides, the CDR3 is TGTGCCAGCAGCGTAGCAGGCGTGGGCTATGGCTACACCTTC. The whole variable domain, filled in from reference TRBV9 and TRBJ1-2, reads DSGVTQTPKHLITATGQRVTLRCSPRSGDLSVYWYQQSLDQGLQFLIQYYNGEERAKGNILERFSAQQFPDLHSELNLSSLELGDSALYFCASSVAGVGYGYTFGSGTRLTVV.

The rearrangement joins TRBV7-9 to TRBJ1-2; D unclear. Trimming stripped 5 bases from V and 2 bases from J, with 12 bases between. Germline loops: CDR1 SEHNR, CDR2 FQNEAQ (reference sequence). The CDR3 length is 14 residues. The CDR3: CASSPVRSNYGYTF. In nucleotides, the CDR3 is TGTGCCAGCAGCCCCGTGAGGTCCAACTATGGCTACACCTTC.

The CDR3 protein is CSARTQYEQYF. The CDR3 DNA follows: TGCAGTGCTCGTACTCAGTACGAGCAGTACTTC. The chain uses TRBV20-1 and TRBJ2-7; D is unclear. V was trimmed by 5 bases and J by 4 bases, leaving 9 bases between them. Germline V lookup: CDR1 DFQATT, CDR2 SNEGSKA (reference sequence). This CDR3 spans 11 amino acids.

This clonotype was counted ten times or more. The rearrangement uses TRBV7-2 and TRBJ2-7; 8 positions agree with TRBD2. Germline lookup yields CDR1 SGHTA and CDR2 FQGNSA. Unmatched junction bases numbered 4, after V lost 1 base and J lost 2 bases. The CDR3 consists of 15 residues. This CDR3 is CASSLGLAMTYEQYF. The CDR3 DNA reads TGTGCCAGCAGCTTAGGACTAGCGATGACCTACGAGCAGTACTTC.

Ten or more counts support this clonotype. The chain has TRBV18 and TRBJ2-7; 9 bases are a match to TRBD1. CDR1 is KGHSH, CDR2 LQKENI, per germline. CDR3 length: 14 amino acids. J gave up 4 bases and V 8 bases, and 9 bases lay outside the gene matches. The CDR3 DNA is TGTGCCAGCAGTCCGGGACAGGGTTTTTACGAGCAGTACTTC. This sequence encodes CASSPGQGFYEQYF. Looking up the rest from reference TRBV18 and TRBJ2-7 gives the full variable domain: NAGVMQNPRHLVRRRGQEARLRCSPMKGHSHVYWYRQLPEEGLKFMVYLQKENIIDESGMPKERFSAEFPKEGPSILRIQQVVRGDSAAYFCASSPGQGFYEQYFGPGTRLTVT.

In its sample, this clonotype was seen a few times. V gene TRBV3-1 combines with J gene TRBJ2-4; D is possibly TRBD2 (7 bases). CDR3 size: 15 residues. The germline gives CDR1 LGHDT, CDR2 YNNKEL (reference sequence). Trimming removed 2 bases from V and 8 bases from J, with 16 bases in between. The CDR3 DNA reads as TGTGCCAGCAGCCAACTGGGGGGGCCCCAGGACATTCAGTACTTC. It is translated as CASSQLGGPQDIQYF. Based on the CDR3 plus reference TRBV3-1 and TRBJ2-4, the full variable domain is DTAVSQTPKYLVTQMGNDKSIKCEQNLGHDTMYWYKQDSKKFLKIMFSYNNKELIINETVPNRFSPKSPDKAHLNLHINSLELGDSAVYFCASSQLGGPQDIQYFGAGTRLSVL.

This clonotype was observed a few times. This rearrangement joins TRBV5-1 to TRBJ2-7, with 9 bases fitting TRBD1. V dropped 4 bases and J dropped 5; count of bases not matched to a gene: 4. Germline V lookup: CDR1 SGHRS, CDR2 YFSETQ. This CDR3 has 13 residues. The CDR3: CASSGRQGDEQYF. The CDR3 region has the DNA TGCGCCAGCAGCGGAAGACAGGGGGACGAGCAGTACTTC. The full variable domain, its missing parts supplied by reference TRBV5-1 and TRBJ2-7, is KAGVTQTPRYLIKTRGQQVTLSCSPISGHRSVSWYQQTPGQGLQFLFEYFSETQRNKGNFPGRFSGRQFSNSRSEMNVSTLELGDSALYLCASSGRQGDEQYFGPGTRLTVT.

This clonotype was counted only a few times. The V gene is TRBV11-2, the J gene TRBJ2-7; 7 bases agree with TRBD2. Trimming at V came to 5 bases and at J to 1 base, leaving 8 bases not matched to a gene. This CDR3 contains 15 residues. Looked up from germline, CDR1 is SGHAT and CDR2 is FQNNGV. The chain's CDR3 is CASSPRLAKSYEQYF. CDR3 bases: TGTGCCAGCAGCCCCCGACTAGCTAAGTCCTACGAGCAGTACTTC.